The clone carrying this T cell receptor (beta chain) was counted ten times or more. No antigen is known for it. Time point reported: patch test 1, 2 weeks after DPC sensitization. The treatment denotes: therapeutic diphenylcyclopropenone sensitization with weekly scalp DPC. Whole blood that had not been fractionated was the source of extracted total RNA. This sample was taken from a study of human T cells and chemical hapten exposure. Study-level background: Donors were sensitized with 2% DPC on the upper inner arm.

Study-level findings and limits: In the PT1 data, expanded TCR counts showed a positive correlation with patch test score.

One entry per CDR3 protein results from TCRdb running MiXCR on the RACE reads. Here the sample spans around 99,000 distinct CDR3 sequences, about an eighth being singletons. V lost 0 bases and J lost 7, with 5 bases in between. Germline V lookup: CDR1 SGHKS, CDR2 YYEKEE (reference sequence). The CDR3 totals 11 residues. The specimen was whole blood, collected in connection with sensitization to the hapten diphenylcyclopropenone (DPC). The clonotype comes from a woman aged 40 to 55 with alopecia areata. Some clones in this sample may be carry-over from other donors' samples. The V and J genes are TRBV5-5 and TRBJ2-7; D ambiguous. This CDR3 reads CASSLETEQYF. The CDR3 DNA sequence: TGTGCCAGCAGCTTGGAGACTGAGCAGTACTTC.